These T cell receptor beta chains were read from a single sample in a study of T-cell reconstitution after alpha-beta-depleted transplantation in children. TCRdb ran MiXCR on the PCR reads and lists one entry per CDR3 protein. The table lists hundreds of thousands of distinct CDR3 sequences, about an eighth of them singletons. The sample was PBMCs, mostly from graft donor cells, taken 360 days after TCRalphabeta/CD19-depleted stem cell transplant. The receptors shown here come from a male patient younger than 18 who had a stem cell transplant for acute myeloid leukemia, so the T cells may come from the graft donor. Both conserved end residues are part of each CDR3. The order of the fields is D gene, J gene, clone size, V gene, CDR3 protein, CDR3 DNA. A D gene is named only where the DNA matches it firmly. The listing skips clone size in some rows; elsewhere it reads once, few, many or a size class.

d_call: NA; j_call: TRBJ2-7; clone_size: NA; v_call: TRBV29-1; cdr3_aa: CSVEAPLVGRGYEQYF; cdr3_nt: TGCAGCGTTGAAGCCCCCTTGGTGGGTAGGGGCTACGAGCAGTACTTC
d_call: NA; j_call: TRBJ2-7; clone_size: many; v_call: TRBV12-3/TRBV12-4; cdr3_aa: CASTLGRQGNYEQYF; cdr3_nt: TGTGCCAGCACCTTGGGGAGGCAGGGGAACTACGAGCAGTACTTC
d_call: NA; j_call: TRBJ1-5; clone_size: few; v_call: TRBV20-1; cdr3_aa: CSARDWGPAWGNQPQHF; cdr3_nt: TGCAGTGCTAGAGATTGGGGGCCGGCTTGGGGCAATCAGCCCCAGCATTTT
d_call: TRBD2; j_call: TRBJ2-7; clone_size: NA; v_call: TRBV11-1; cdr3_aa: CASSPSWARGVYEQYF; cdr3_nt: TGTGCCAGCAGCCCCTCCTGGGCGCGGGGGGTCTACGAGCAGTACTTC
d_call: TRBD1; j_call: TRBJ2-1; clone_size: few; v_call: TRBV20-1; cdr3_aa: CSVKKPGTAIDEQFF; cdr3_nt: TGCAGTGTTAAAAAGCCCGGGACAGCTATCGATGAGCAGTTCTTC
d_call: NA; j_call: TRBJ2-2; clone_size: NA; v_call: TRBV28; cdr3_aa: CASSSRAWTGELFF; cdr3_nt: TGTGCCAGCAGCTCCCGAGCGTGGACCGGGGAGCTGTTTTTT
d_call: NA; j_call: TRBJ1-5; clone_size: many; v_call: TRBV28; cdr3_aa: CASSYSVQPQHF; cdr3_nt: TGTGCCAGCAGTTACTCGGTTCAGCCCCAGCATTTT
d_call: NA; j_call: TRBJ2-3; clone_size: NA; v_call: TRBV10-3; cdr3_aa: CAISELTGRATDTQYF; cdr3_nt: TGTGCCATCAGTGAGTTGACAGGAAGAGCCACAGATACGCAGTATTTT
d_call: TRBD1; j_call: TRBJ1-1; clone_size: few; v_call: TRBV7-3; cdr3_aa: CASSPRDRAKAFF; cdr3_nt: TGTGCCAGCAGCCCGAGGGACAGGGCGAAAGCTTTCTTT
d_call: NA; j_call: TRBJ2-5; clone_size: many; v_call: TRBV15; cdr3_aa: CATSRDVWAQGATQYF; cdr3_nt: TGTGCCACCAGCAGAGATGTTTGGGCCCAAGGAGCGACCCAGTACTTC
d_call: TRBD1; j_call: TRBJ2-7; clone_size: many; v_call: TRBV29-1; cdr3_aa: CSAHRGEGGDGEQYF; cdr3_nt: TGCAGCGCCCACCGTGGGGAAGGGGGCGATGGCGAGCAGTACTTC
d_call: NA; j_call: TRBJ2-1; clone_size: NA; v_call: TRBV24-1; cdr3_aa: CATSLAGGGSEQFF; cdr3_nt: TGTGCCACCAGTTTGGCAGGGGGAGGAAGTGAGCAGTTCTTC
d_call: NA; j_call: TRBJ2-3; clone_size: few; v_call: TRBV20-1; cdr3_aa: CSARVWRITDTQYF; cdr3_nt: TGCAGTGCTAGAGTCTGGCGGATAACAGATACGCAGTATTTT
d_call: NA; j_call: TRBJ2-1; clone_size: few; v_call: TRBV7-2; cdr3_aa: CASSPSRGTYNEQFF; cdr3_nt: TGTGCCAGCAGCCCCAGCCGGGGGACCTACAATGAGCAGTTCTTC
d_call: NA; j_call: TRBJ1-1; clone_size: few; v_call: TRBV28; cdr3_aa: CASSFGDSVTEAFF; cdr3_nt: TGTGCCAGCAGTTTCGGAGACTCGGTAACTGAAGCTTTCTTT
d_call: NA; j_call: TRBJ1-5; clone_size: NA; v_call: TRBV28; cdr3_aa: CASSPPEPSTQPQHF; cdr3_nt: TGTGCCAGCAGCCCTCCCGAGCCGAGTACTCAGCCCCAGCATTTT
d_call: TRBD1; j_call: TRBJ2-7; clone_size: NA; v_call: TRBV29-1; cdr3_aa: CSARQGISVDEQYF; cdr3_nt: TGCAGCGCCCGACAGGGCATCTCGGTAGACGAGCAGTACTTC
d_call: TRBD2; j_call: TRBJ2-1; clone_size: many; v_call: TRBV7-8; cdr3_aa: CASRFVAGELGNEQFF; cdr3_nt: TGTGCCAGCAGATTTGTAGCGGGAGAACTGGGAAATGAGCAGTTCTTC
d_call: NA; j_call: TRBJ1-4; clone_size: few; v_call: TRBV4-3; cdr3_aa: CASSGGSSGGEKLFF; cdr3_nt: TGCGCCAGCAGCGGGGGCTCCTCGGGAGGTGAAAAACTGTTTTTT
d_call: NA; j_call: TRBJ1-3; clone_size: many; v_call: TRBV28; cdr3_aa: CASSLWGPGQSSGNTIYF; cdr3_nt: TGTGCCAGCAGTTTATGGGGTCCCGGACAGTCCTCTGGAAACACCATATATTTT
d_call: NA; j_call: TRBJ2-3; clone_size: many; v_call: TRBV5-1; cdr3_aa: CASSPSLSSDTQYF; cdr3_nt: TGCGCCAGCAGCCCCAGTCTATCGAGTGATACGCAGTATTTT
d_call: NA; j_call: TRBJ2-2; clone_size: few; v_call: TRBV7-3; cdr3_aa: CASSFNPWGGSVTGELFF; cdr3_nt: TGTGCCAGCAGCTTTAACCCCTGGGGGGGCAGCGTCACCGGGGAGCTGTTTTTT